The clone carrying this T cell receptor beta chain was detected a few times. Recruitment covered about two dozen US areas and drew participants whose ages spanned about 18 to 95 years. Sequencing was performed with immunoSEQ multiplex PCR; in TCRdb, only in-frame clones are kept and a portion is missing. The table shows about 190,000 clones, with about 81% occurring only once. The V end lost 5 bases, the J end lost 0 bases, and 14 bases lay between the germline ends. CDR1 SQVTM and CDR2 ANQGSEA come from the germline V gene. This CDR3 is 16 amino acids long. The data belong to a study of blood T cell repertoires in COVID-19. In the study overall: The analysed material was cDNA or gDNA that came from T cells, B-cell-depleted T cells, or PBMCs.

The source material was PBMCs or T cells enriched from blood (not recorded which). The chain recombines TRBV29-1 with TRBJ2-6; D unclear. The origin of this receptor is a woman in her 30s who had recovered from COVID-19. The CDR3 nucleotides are TGCAGCGTTCAAACAGACGTCAACTCTGGGGCCAACGTCCTGACTTTC. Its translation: CSVQTDVNSGANVLTF.